This TCR beta chain stems from a study of T cells in localized non-small cell lung cancer. Findings and limits, study-wide: Median about 56 top-100 tumor clones were shared with paired adjacent lung. Elevated blood T cell density was associated with longer overall survival.

Profiled with immunoSEQ multiplex PCR; TCRdb holds only in-frame clones, not every one. Of about 59,000 clones in the sample, more than 85% are singletons; the top ten hold just under 20%. For this clone: Its antigen is unknown.

Germline V gives CDR1 SGHNT, CDR2 YENEEA. The V gene lost 5 bases and the J gene lost 3 bases, with 8 bases spanning the gap. This CDR3 has 12 residues. This receptor was identified in a man aged 40 to 69 with stage I lung adenocarcinoma. This chain joins TRBV11-3 and TRBJ2-7, with D uncertain. Sample: peripheral blood, taken before any cancer treatment. CDR3 protein: CASSRDGYEQYF. DNA of the CDR3: TGTGCCAGCAGCCGAGACGGCTACGAGCAGTACTTC.